The table lists the clone carrying this TCR beta chain with a few counts. This sample is drawn from a study of blood T cell repertoires in COVID-19. CDR3 length equals 16 residues. Germline V gene data show CDR1 as SGHNT and CDR2 as YYREEE (reference sequence). Trimming took 5 bases from V and 5 from J; bases not matched to a gene: 14. Generated by immunoSEQ multiplex PCR, the TCRdb table keeps only in-frame clones and is missing some. The repertoire holds over 200,000 clones, with around 89% as singletons. Input material: peripheral blood. The receptor comes from a woman between 40 and 50 years old who had recovered from COVID-19. The chain employs TRBV5-4 and TRBJ1-2; 8 nucleotides agree with TRBD1. DNA of the CDR3: TGTGCCAGCAGGGCCCCATCCGGGACAGGTTCTTATGGCTACACCTTC. This sequence encodes CASRAPSGTGSYGYTF.